This TCR beta chain was retrieved from a study of blood T cell repertoires in COVID-19 (dated by TCRdb to between 2020 and 2021). Background on the whole study: Samples covering the acute and convalescent phases of COVID-19 were provided by collaborators in the United States, Italy and Spain. The material from the prospective study consisted of cDNA or gDNA derived from T cells, B-cell-depleted T cells, or PBMCs. Deeply sampled blood TCRbeta repertoires from subjects exposed to, actively infected with, or recovered from COVID-19 were included in the dataset. The repertoires were made available in a free public database intended to serve as a resource for research on the immune response to SARS-CoV-2. The samples were drawn from two sources: the first 160 participants of the ongoing ImmuneRACE study, and 1,200 or so subjects contributed by 6 global collaborators. The sample metadata nearly always contained a de-identified subject ID, COVID-19 status, age in years and sex. Where available, HLA class I and class II types were taken from metadata supplied by the sample provider and were not determined by assay-based typing. Paper-wide results and their limitations: The quantity of clinical and demographic metadata differed by source and by participant and was supplied without curation.

At one collaborating source in Seattle, patients were enrolled during active infection and were followed longitudinally through the course of disease. The collaborating institutions used their own protocols to collect whole blood in K2EDTA tubes. For TCRbeta analysis, collaborators shipped samples as frozen whole blood, isolated PBMCs, or DNA extracted from either of those sample types. Remarks on this clone: Its antigen remains undetermined. No much larger clone is present one base from it, and per-base qualities are unavailable.

Taken from the germline V gene (reference sequence), the CDR1 and CDR2 loops are SGHKS and YYEKEE. The junction shows trimming of 5 bases on V and 5 bases on J, and the gene matches do not reach 9 bases of it. CDR3 length: 14 amino acids, cysteine to phenylalanine. Only the CDR3 DNA stays, 42 bases, in frame from base 1. TCRbeta CDR3 regions were amplified from genomic DNA by means of the immunoSEQ Assay, a bias-controlled multiplex PCR. The authors' pipeline ran thus. Within the assay, amplification of reference gene primers was used to estimate how many nucleated cells each sample contained. To quantify the absolute abundance of each unique TCRbeta CDR3 rearrangement, sequence reads were collapsed and filtered. For each sample, productive Simpson clonality was calculated as the square root of Simpson's diversity index over productive rearrangements. TCRdb's version of the immuneACCESS table is confined to in-frame rearrangements and falls short of the full clone set. An unresolved V gene accounts for under half of the shortfall where checked; the remainder is of unknown origin. For V, J and clone size, that table is used; D and trimming come from the DNA. For this sample there are tens of thousands of clones; around 81% appear just once. The ten largest clones represent 26% of the sample.

The chain joins TRBV5-5 to TRBJ1-1, with TRBD1 matching 7 junction bases. The sequence came from an elderly woman with COVID-19, enrolled during active disease. The specimen sequenced was peripheral blood. CDR3 region: CASSTRQGGTEAFF. The nucleotides read TGTGCCAGCAGTACCAGACAGGGTGGTACTGAAGCTTTCTTT. The CDR3, completed at both ends by the reference TRBV5-5 and TRBJ1-1 genes, gives the full variable domain DAGVTQSPTHLIKTRGQQVTLRCSPISGHKSVSWYQQVLGQGPQFIFQYYEKEERGRGNFPDRFSARQFPNYSSELNVNALLLGDSALYLCASSTRQGGTEAFFGQGTRLTVV.